One sample yielded the 24 T cell receptor beta chains listed below, sequenced in a study of beta chain features in type 1 diabetes. Whole-study findings and limits: Moderate yet significant TCRB CDR3 shortening was seen in Type 1 diabetes patients in all four CD4+ subsets.

Investigators reverse transcribed all isolated RNA, so they sequenced expressed TCRB transcripts. Only in-frame clones appear in the TCRdb table, and some are missing; sequencing was by immunoSEQ multiplex PCR. Among roughly 290,000 clones listed, about 15% were seen once. For these receptors, no antigen is known. Sequenced sample: naive CD4+ T cells from blood. Source of these receptors: a man between 18 and 29 years old with type 1 diabetes.

The V gene is TRBV7-9, the J gene TRBJ1-3; D not resolved. Per the germline V gene, CDR1 is SEHNR and CDR2 is FQNEAQ (reference sequence). The CDR3 runs 13 residues. Trimming removed 5 bases from V and 1 base from J, with 6 bases in between. The CDR3 protein is CASSARSGNTIYF. The CDR3 region has the DNA TGTGCCAGCAGCGCGAGATCTGGAAACACCATATATTTT.

The chain joins TRBV28 to TRBJ1-4, with 9 bases aligning to TRBD1. Germline values: CDR1 MDHEN, CDR2 SYDVKM. V was pared by 4 bases and J by 3 bases, with 6 bases of the junction left unmatched. CDR3 length: 16 residues. CDR3 coding DNA: TGTGCCAGCAGTTGGTCGGGACAGGGACCTAATGAAAAACTGTTTTTT. This sequence encodes CASSWSGQGPNEKLFF. Looking up the rest from reference TRBV28 and TRBJ1-4 gives the full variable domain: DVKVTQSSRYLVKRTGEKVFLECVQDMDHENMFWYRQDPGLGLRLIYFSYDVKMKEKGDIPEGYSVSREKKERFSLILESASTNQTSMYLCASSWSGQGPNEKLFFGSGTQLSVL.

The rearrangement joins TRBV18 to TRBJ2-7; TRBD2 aligns across 12 bases. The CDR3 is 17 residues long. V lost 4 bases and J lost 0; bases outside the gene matches: 7. CDR1 and CDR2 from the germline V gene are KGHSH and LQKENI. CDR3 in amino acids: CASSRTSGGTSSYEQYF. CDR3 bases: TGTGCCAGCTCACGTACTAGCGGGGGGACCTCCTCCTACGAGCAGTACTTC.

V is TRBV25-1 and J is TRBJ2-4; the D is unclear. Germline V CDR1 and CDR2: MGHDK, SYGVNS. The CDR3 has 15 residues. The germline V and J ends were trimmed by 11 bases and 0 bases, with 17 bases remaining between them. The CDR3 reads CADSKIRLAKNIQYF. CDR3 nucleotide sequence: TGTGCCGATAGCAAAATACGGTTAGCCAAAAACATTCAGTACTTC.

This clone has just a few counts. An end of the junction does not agree with germline; a read error may underlie this. This sequence joins TRBV29-1 and TRBJ2-4; D is ambiguous. Germline values: CDR1 SQVTM, CDR2 ANQGSEA. CDR3 length: 15 amino acids. The CDR3 spells CSAELRTSVKNIQYF. The CDR3 DNA follows: TGCAGCGCTGAACTCCGAACCTCGGTCAAAAACATTCAGTACTTC. The full variable domain, its missing parts supplied by reference TRBV29-1 and TRBJ2-4, is SAVISQKPSRDICQRGTSLTIQCQVDSQVTMMFWYRQQPGQSLTLIATANQGSEATYESGFVIDKFPISRPNLTFSTLTVSNMSPEDSSIYLCSAELRTSVKNIQYFGAGTRLSVL.

This clone was counted only a few times. The junction and the germline gene differ at one end; a read error may be behind it. The V gene is TRBV19, the J gene TRBJ2-1, with 14 nucleotides matching TRBD2. Germline V gives CDR1 LNHDA, CDR2 SQIVND (reference sequence). The CDR3 loop spans 13 amino acids. CDR3 in DNA: TGTGCCAGTAGGTTGACTAGCGGGAGGGCCGAAATCTTC. Translated: CASRLTSGRAEIF.

This chain joins TRBV30 and TRBJ1-5, with unresolved D. Germline-derived CDR1 and CDR2 are GTSNPN and SVGIG (reference sequence). CDR3 size: 18 residues. V was clipped by 2 bases and J by 2 bases, with 22 bases between them. Here the CDR3 reads CAWSPGPRGTGGNQPQHF. The CDR3 region has the DNA TGTGCCTGGAGTCCGGGCCCCAGAGGAACCGGGGGCAATCAGCCCCAGCATTTT.

The rearrangement links TRBV4-1 to TRBJ1-4; D gene ambiguous. Germline assignment: CDR1 MGHRA and CDR2 YSYEKL. The ends were cut back, 0 bases at V and 4 bases at J, with 9 bases in the middle. The CDR3 loop spans 15 amino acids. The CDR3: CASSQDRTLNEKLFF. The CDR3 DNA follows: TGCGCCAGCAGCCAAGATCGGACTCTTAATGAAAAACTGTTTTTT.

The J gene is TRBJ1-2, the V gene TRBV6-6; D is perhaps TRBD1 (6 bases). The germline V gene encodes CDR1 MNHNY and CDR2 SVGAGI (reference sequence). This CDR3 contains 12 residues. Trimming cost V 5 bases and J 4 bases, with 8 bases left between them. This chain's CDR3 is CASSPDSYGYTF. The CDR3 DNA is TGTGCCAGCAGTCCGGACAGCTATGGCTACACCTTC.

This rearrangement joins TRBV5-1 to TRBJ2-3; the match to TRBD2 covers 12 bases. This CDR3 is built from 16 residues. Germline lookup yields CDR1 SGHRS and CDR2 YFSETQ. With V trimmed by 2 bases and J by 6 bases, 7 bases remained unmatched. CDR3 loop: CASSFLAGGPGDTQYF. CDR3 sequence (DNA): TGCGCCAGCAGCTTCCTAGCGGGAGGGCCCGGGGATACGCAGTATTTT.

In this sample, this clone turned up a few times. The J gene is TRBJ2-7, the V gene TRBV6-1; 10 positions agree with TRBD1. This CDR3 comprises 15 residues. The germline CDR1 and CDR2 sequences are MNHNS and SASEGT. Unmatched junction bases numbered 10, after V lost 8 bases and J lost 3 bases. CDR3 DNA: TGTGCCAGCCTCGTTACCGGGACAGGGGTCTACGAGCAGTACTTC. It is translated as CASLVTGTGVYEQYF.

This rearrangement joins TRBV27 to TRBJ2-3, with 9 nucleotides matching TRBD2. The V gene's germline CDR1 is MNHEY and CDR2 SMNVEV (reference sequence). V gave up 4 bases and J gave up 0 bases; unmatched junction bases: 8. This CDR3 comprises 17 residues. The CDR3 protein is CASSSQGTSKSTDTQYF. The CDR3 coding sequence is TGTGCCAGCAGTTCACAAGGGACTAGCAAAAGCACAGATACGCAGTATTTT.

This clone was seen once. This chain uses TRBV4-3 with TRBJ2-2; D unresolved. Trimming took off 4 bases at V and 6 bases at J, with 6 bases between the two ends. CDR3 length: 12 amino acids. Germline loops: CDR1 LGHNA, CDR2 YSLEER. The CDR3 loop reads CASSPGPGELFF. CDR3 sequence (DNA): TGCGCCAGCAGCCCCGGTCCCGGGGAGCTGTTTTTT.

This clone was seen more than once but under ten times. V and J are TRBV7-2 and TRBJ2-1; D is ambiguous. Between the trimmed V and J ends, which lost 1 base and 8 bases, there was a span of 18 bases. The CDR3 runs to 16 residues. CDR1 is SGHTA and CDR2 is FQGNSA in the germline V gene. The CDR3 sequence is CASSLGRPNSFHEQFF. In nucleotides, the CDR3 is TGTGCCAGCAGCTTAGGTCGCCCAAACTCATTCCATGAGCAGTTCTTC.

The chain links TRBV28 to TRBJ2-1; D call uncertain. The length of the CDR3 is 14 residues. Germline V gene data show CDR1 as MDHEN and CDR2 as SYDVKM. V was pared by 5 bases and J by 10 bases, with 18 bases between. CDR3 DNA sequence: TGTGCCAGCAGTCCTCCACCAGGTCATGGGGAGCAGTTCTTC. Its translation is CASSPPPGHGEQFF.

The chain recombines TRBV6-1 with TRBJ2-7; a weak D match, TRBD1 (7 bases). Trimming removed 6 bases from V and 3 bases from J, with 18 bases in between. Germline CDR1 reads MNHNS; CDR2 reads SASEGT. The CDR3 totals 15 residues. The CDR3 sequence is CASRRLQGTFYEQYF. The CDR3 DNA sequence: TGTGCCAGCAGGAGACTACAGGGGACTTTCTACGAGCAGTACTTC.

The V call is TRBV19, the J call TRBJ2-4, with TRBD2 identical over 16 bases. This CDR3 has 18 residues. From germline, CDR1 is LNHDA and CDR2 SQIVND (reference sequence). J gave up 9 bases and V 5 bases, and 13 bases lay outside the gene matches. CDR3 DNA sequence: TGTGCCAGTAGTCCGGGGACTAGCGGGAGGGCCGTGACGGGCATTCAGTACTTC. Encoded protein: CASSPGTSGRAVTGIQYF. The full variable domain, completed using reference TRBV19 and TRBJ2-4, is DGGITQSPKYLFRKEGQNVTLSCEQNLNHDAMYWYRQDPGQGLRLIYYSQIVNDFQKGDIAEGYSVSREKKESFPLTVTSAQKNPTAFYLCASSPGTSGRAVTGIQYFGAGTRLSVL.

The chain is built from TRBV29-1 and TRBJ2-1; 9 bases align to TRBD2. The V gene's germline CDR1 is SQVTM and CDR2 ANQGSEA. The CDR3 runs to 14 residues. V lost 4 bases, J lost 7 bases, and 8 bases stayed unmatched. The CDR3 loop reads CSVALLAGHNEQFF. CDR3 nucleotide sequence: TGCAGCGTTGCTTTGCTAGCGGGACATAATGAGCAGTTCTTC.

The CDR3, as DNA: TGCGCCAGCAGCTCCGCCGGGACTAGCGGCTACAATGAGCAGTTCTTC. Its protein product is CASSSAGTSGYNEQFF. The chain has TRBV5-1 and TRBJ2-1; 11 positions agree with TRBD2. Germline values: CDR1 SGHRS, CDR2 YFSETQ. Trimming removed 3 bases from V and 3 bases from J; junction bases left unmatched: 5. This CDR3 is built from 16 residues.

This clone occurred a few times. The chain couples TRBV30 to TRBJ2-2, with 13 bases fitting TRBD2. This CDR3 has 18 amino acids. Germline V gene data show CDR1 as GTSNPN and CDR2 as SVGIG (reference sequence). With 3 bases clipped from V and 7 bases from J, the junction kept 14 bases outside the gene matches. The CDR3 sequence is CAWSRLGGTSGIGGELFF. The CDR3 bases are TGTGCCTGGAGCCGGCTAGGAGGGACTAGCGGGATCGGCGGGGAGCTGTTTTTT.

This clone was seen more than once but under ten times. The chain combines TRBV5-6 with TRBJ2-2, with 7 bases fitting TRBD1. The CDR3 extends over 16 amino acids. The J segment lost 3 bases and the V segment lost 5 bases, leaving 10 bases of the junction unmatched. Germline lookup yields CDR1 SGHDT and CDR2 YYEEEE. The CDR3 bases are TGTGCCAGCAGATCTTACAGGGGTCCCGACACCGGGGAGCTGTTTTTT. It translates to CASRSYRGPDTGELFF.

The chain is built from TRBV7-9 and TRBJ2-5; 7 bases agree with TRBD1. Germline CDR1 reads SEHNR; CDR2 reads FQNEAQ (reference sequence). J lost 4 bases, V lost 2 bases, and 4 bases had no gene match. This CDR3 spans 14 amino acids. CDR3 loop: CASSLSRQGETQYF. Written as DNA, the CDR3 is TGTGCCAGCAGCTTATCCCGACAGGGAGAGACCCAGTACTTC. Filled out from reference TRBV7-9 and TRBJ2-5, the complete variable domain reads DTGVSQNPRHKITKRGQNVTFRCDPISEHNRLYWYRQTLGQGPEFLTYFQNEAQLEKSRLLSDRFSAERPKGSFSTLEIQRTEQGDSAMYLCASSLSRQGETQYFGPGTRLLVL.

V usage is TRBV19 and J usage is TRBJ2-3; D is perhaps TRBD2 (5 bases). This CDR3 has 13 residues. V was pared by 4 bases and J by 2 bases, with 7 bases between. The germline V gene encodes CDR1 LNHDA and CDR2 SQIVND (reference sequence). The chain's CDR3 is CASSKGDTDTQYF. CDR3 in DNA: TGTGCCAGTAGTAAGGGAGACACAGATACGCAGTATTTT.

The chain combines TRBV28 with TRBJ2-7; tentative D call: TRBD1 (5 bases). The V and J ends lost 5 bases and 1 base respectively, with 9 bases between them. Germline assignment: CDR1 MDHEN and CDR2 SYDVKM. The CDR3 has 13 amino acids. This chain's CDR3 is CASSNRFSYEQYF. CDR3 nucleotide sequence: TGTGCCAGCAGTAACAGGTTTTCCTACGAGCAGTACTTC.